Below, 30 T cell receptor beta chains from the same sample are listed, as sequenced in a study of neoadjuvant anti-PD-1 for oral cavity cancer. Assay used: immunoSEQ multiplex PCR; TCRdb lists only in-frame clones, some missing. The table includes some 14,000 clones, 65% to 85% detected once. Time point noted: after neoadjuvant nivolumab, at surgical resection. Sequencing used PBMCs, obtained after nivolumab (anti-PD-1) treatment. The receptor source for this set is a person aged 35 to 85 with oral cavity squamous cell carcinoma.

The V and J genes are TRBV30 and TRBJ2-1, with D tentatively TRBD2 (5 bases). The germline V gene encodes CDR1 GTSNPN and CDR2 SVGIG (reference sequence). The V and J ends lost 8 bases and 4 bases respectively, with 9 bases between them. The CDR3 sequence is 11 residues long. The CDR3 DNA follows: TGTGCCGGCGGGCATTACAATGAGCAGTTCTTC. It is translated as CAGGHYNEQFF.

This clone was detected once. V and J are TRBV7-2 and TRBJ2-1; D is perhaps TRBD1 or TRBD2 (5 bases each). The CDR3 has 15 amino acids. CDR1 SGHTA and CDR2 FQGNSA come from the germline V gene. Trimming pared 4 bases from V and 5 bases from J, leaving 15 bases between. CDR3 coding DNA: TGTGCCAGCAGCTACCGGGACCTGCCGAACAATGAGCAGTTCTTC. Translation gives CASSYRDLPNNEQFF.

The chain is built from TRBV6-1 and TRBJ1-2; D is unresolved. V shed 7 bases and J shed 0 bases, with 15 bases lying between them. CDR1 and CDR2 from the germline V gene are MNHNS and SASEGT. The CDR3 consists of 15 residues. Here the CDR3 reads CASTFADGSNYGYTF. DNA of the CDR3: TGTGCCAGCACTTTCGCCGATGGCTCTAACTATGGCTACACCTTC.

The chain recombines TRBV5-1 with TRBJ2-7; no clear D gene. The CDR3 length is 13 residues. In germline, CDR1 is SGHRS, CDR2 YFSETQ. V shed 2 bases and J shed 2 bases, with 8 bases lying between them. The CDR3 sequence is CASSLNSPYEQYF. The CDR3 coding sequence is TGCGCCAGCAGCTTAAACAGTCCCTACGAGCAGTACTTC.

This chain connects TRBV5-6 to TRBJ1-6, with 7 bases that match TRBD1. The CDR3 is made up of 17 amino acids. Per the germline V gene, CDR1 is SGHDT and CDR2 is YYEEEE. Losses at the gene ends were 2 bases for V and 7 bases for J; bases not matched to a gene: 12. CDR3 nucleotide sequence: TGTGCCAGCAGCTTCGGCACGGGGGACAGTGGAAATTCACCCCTCCACTTT. This sequence encodes CASSFGTGDSGNSPLHF.

The chain uses TRBV30 and TRBJ1-1; 9 positions agree with TRBD1. The CDR3 length is 11 residues. Trimming at V came to 5 bases and at J to 9 bases, leaving 4 bases not matched to a gene. Germline V gene data show CDR1 as GTSNPN and CDR2 as SVGIG (reference sequence). The CDR3 loop reads CAWDYRGQAFF. The DNA for the CDR3 is TGTGCCTGGGACTACAGGGGGCAAGCTTTCTTT.

This clone appeared once. V gene TRBV5-1 combines with J gene TRBJ2-2, with D unresolved. The germline gives CDR1 SGHRS, CDR2 YFSETQ. Deletions cut 4 bases from V and 0 bases from J, with 4 bases between. The CDR3 contains 13 residues. In DNA form, the CDR3 reads TGCGCCAGCAGCCAATCGAACACCGGGGAGCTGTTTTTT. The encoded protein is CASSQSNTGELFF. The whole variable domain, remainder taken from reference TRBV5-1 and TRBJ2-2, is KAGVTQTPRYLIKTRGQQVTLSCSPISGHRSVSWYQQTPGQGLQFLFEYFSETQRNKGNFPGRFSGRQFSNSRSEMNVSTLELGDSALYLCASSQSNTGELFFGEGSRLTVL.

The V gene is TRBV6-1, the J gene TRBJ2-7; D may be TRBD2 (6 bases). CDR1 MNHNS and CDR2 SASEGT come from the germline V gene. V shed 8 bases and J shed 2 bases, with 16 bases lying between them. The CDR3 runs to 14 residues. The CDR3 region is CASLEGRMTYEQYF. The CDR3 nucleotides are TGTGCCAGCCTGGAGGGACGGATGACCTACGAGCAGTACTTC.

This clone was found a few times. The chain couples TRBV27 to TRBJ1-5; no clear D. The ends were cut back, 2 bases at V and 2 bases at J, with 4 bases in the middle. The CDR3 runs 13 residues. Germline CDR1 is MNHEY and CDR2 is SMNVEV (reference sequence). The CDR3 reads CASSLGRNQPQHF. DNA of the CDR3: TGTGCCAGCAGTTTAGGGCGCAATCAGCCCCAGCATTTT.

This sequence joins TRBV10-2 and TRBJ2-7; D is unresolved. The CDR3 has 15 amino acids. Germline V gives CDR1 WSHSY, CDR2 SAAADI. V lost 7 bases, J lost 0 bases, and 16 bases lay in between. CDR3 sequence reads: CASMLGRTVSYEQYF. CDR3 in DNA: TGCGCCAGCATGCTCGGACGCACAGTCTCCTACGAGCAGTACTTC.

There are a few counts of this clone. V and J are TRBV29-1 and TRBJ1-2; D gene ambiguous. The CDR3 totals 12 residues. V lost 0 bases, J lost 4 bases, and 6 bases lay in between. From germline, CDR1 is SQVTM and CDR2 ANQGSEA. CDR3 residues: CSVEDTLYGYTF. CDR3 bases: TGCAGCGTTGAAGATACACTCTATGGCTACACCTTC.

V is TRBV29-1 and J is TRBJ1-5; TRBD1 is a possible D gene (6 bases). This CDR3 spans 14 amino acids. With 5 bases removed from V and 3 bases from J, the gap between germline ends came to 14 bases. Germline values: CDR1 SQVTM, CDR2 ANQGSEA. CDR3 loop: CSVSESGANQPQHF. The CDR3 DNA follows: TGCAGCGTTTCTGAATCAGGGGCCAATCAGCCCCAGCATTTT.

This clone was seen a handful of times. The chain links TRBV7-9 to TRBJ2-2; tentatively, D is TRBD2 (6 bases). Germline CDR1 SEHNR, CDR2 FQNEAQ (reference sequence). This CDR3 region has 14 residues. With 3 bases removed from V and 1 base from J, the gap between germline ends came to 6 bases. CDR3 DNA sequence: TGTGCCAGCAGCTTTAGCGGGAACACCGGGGAGCTGTTTTTT. It codes for CASSFSGNTGELFF.

This clone was observed a single time. The J gene is TRBJ1-5, the V gene TRBV29-1, with D possibly matching TRBD1 (5 bases). Trimming cost V 5 bases and J 2 bases, with 10 bases left between them. This CDR3 is 13 amino acids long. The V gene's germline CDR1 is SQVTM and CDR2 ANQGSEA. In DNA, the CDR3 is TGCAGCGTTCAGGGTGGGGGCAATCAGCCCCAGCATTTT. Translated, it gives CSVQGGGNQPQHF. The whole variable domain, remainder taken from reference TRBV29-1 and TRBJ1-5, is SAVISQKPSRDICQRGTSLTIQCQVDSQVTMMFWYRQQPGQSLTLIATANQGSEATYESGFVIDKFPISRPNLTFSTLTVSNMSPEDSSIYLCSVQGGGNQPQHFGDGTRLSIL.

This clone has just a few counts. The genes are TRBV27 and TRBJ1-5, with 9 bases that match TRBD1. J lost 2 bases, V lost 4 bases, and 0 bases had no gene match. This CDR3 region has 14 residues. CDR1 and CDR2 (germline): MNHEY, SMNVEV (reference sequence). CDR3 in DNA: TGTGCCAGCAGTTGGACAGGGGGCAATCAGCCCCAGCATTTT. As protein: CASSWTGGNQPQHF.

A note on this clone: A junction end diverges from the germline sequence, so it may reflect a read error. This chain links TRBV6-1 with TRBJ2-7; 7 bases map to TRBD1. Germline V lookup: CDR1 MNHNS, CDR2 SASEGT. The CDR3 loop spans 15 amino acids. CDR3 loop: CASSSSGRGQPHGCF. The CDR3 coding sequence is TGTGCCAGCAGTTCGTCTGGTCGGGGACAGCCCCATGGGTGCTTC.

This clone appeared a single time. The chain links TRBV7-8 to TRBJ2-7; no firm D call. The CDR3 contains 13 residues. V lost 6 bases and J 2 bases, leaving 11 bases between the germline ends. Germline lookup yields CDR1 SGHVS and CDR2 FQNEAQ. The CDR3 nucleotides read TGTGCCAGCAGGCTGAGTAATGCCTACGAGCAGTACTTC. Amino acids: CASRLSNAYEQYF. Full variable domain (missing parts from reference TRBV7-8 and TRBJ2-7): GAGVSQSPRYKVAKRGQDVALRCDPISGHVSLFWYQQALGQGPEFLTYFQNEAQLDKSGLPSDRFFAERPEGSVSTLKIQRTQQEDSAVYLCASRLSNAYEQYFGPGTRLTVT.

J is TRBJ2-2 and V is TRBV5-1; D gene unclear. The CDR3 has 13 residues. The V gene lost 6 bases and the J gene lost 0 bases, with 6 bases spanning the gap. Germline CDR1 and CDR2: SGHRS and YFSETQ. This chain's CDR3 is CASTRSNTGELFF. CDR3 nucleotide sequence: TGCGCCAGCACCCGTTCGAACACCGGGGAGCTGTTTTTT.

The chain employs TRBV10-3 and TRBJ2-1, with D perhaps matching TRBD1 (6 bases). The germline V gene encodes CDR1 ENHRY and CDR2 SYGVKD. The germline V and J ends were trimmed by 5 bases and 8 bases, with 19 bases remaining between them. The CDR3 consists of 15 residues. Written as DNA, the CDR3 is TGTGCCATCAGTCCTCCGAACCTACAGGGCGATGAGCAGTTCTTC. Translation: CAISPPNLQGDEQFF.

V is TRBV5-1 and J is TRBJ2-3, with D maybe TRBD2 (5 bases). V lost 7 bases to trimming and J lost 3 bases, with 18 bases between them. Per germline, CDR1 SGHRS and CDR2 YFSETQ. This CDR3 region has 15 residues. The CDR3 region is CASFMTGLSTDTQYF. As DNA, the CDR3 is TGCGCCAGCTTTATGACGGGATTGTCTACAGATACGCAGTATTTT.

The chain has TRBV6-6 and TRBJ1-4, with D perhaps TRBD1 (5 bases). Germline CDR1 and CDR2: MNHNY and SVGAGI (reference sequence). The V and J ends lost 7 bases and 5 bases respectively, with 14 bases between them. The CDR3 sequence is 14 residues long. The CDR3 spells CASKGSSPNEKLFF. The CDR3 region has the DNA TGTGCCAGCAAGGGGTCTTCCCCCAATGAAAAACTGTTTTTT.

The J gene is TRBJ1-4, the V gene TRBV9, with 7 bases lining up with TRBD1. The V segment lost 5 bases and the J segment 2 bases; nucleotides outside the gene matches: 9. The CDR3 loop spans 16 amino acids. Germline values: CDR1 SGDLS, CDR2 YYNGEE. CDR3 sequence reads: CASSKGGTATNEKLFF. CDR3 coding DNA: TGTGCCAGCAGTAAGGGGGGGACAGCTACTAATGAAAAACTGTTTTTT.

The sample holds a few counts of this clone. The CDR3 loop is CASSLLLASNQPQHF. In DNA form, the CDR3 reads TGTGCCAGCAGTTTATTGCTCGCGAGCAATCAGCCCCAGCATTTT. The chain couples TRBV28 to TRBJ1-5; no clear D. V was clipped by 1 base and J by 1 base, with 8 bases between them. CDR3 length: 15 amino acids. Per the germline V gene, CDR1 is MDHEN and CDR2 is SYDVKM.

This rearrangement joins TRBV5-1 to TRBJ2-3, with 8 nucleotides matching TRBD1. Looked up from germline, CDR1 is SGHRS and CDR2 is YFSETQ. The CDR3 is made up of 16 amino acids. The V segment lost 3 bases and the J segment 3 bases; nucleotides outside the gene matches: 9. The CDR3 reads CASSSGQGAGTDTQYF. The CDR3 DNA is TGCGCCAGCAGCTCAGGGCAGGGGGCGGGTACAGATACGCAGTATTTT.

The rearrangement uses TRBV7-6 and TRBJ2-7; a possible D gene is TRBD2 (5 bases). Germline values: CDR1 SGHVS, CDR2 FNYEAQ. This CDR3 is built from 12 residues. CDR3 sequence reads: CAIWTQSGEQYF. The CDR3 DNA reads as TGTGCGATATGGACCCAATCGGGGGAGCAGTACTTC. The full variable domain, rest sourced from reference TRBV7-6 and TRBJ2-7, is GAGVSQSPRYKVTKRGQDVALRCDPISGHVSLYWYRQALGQGPEFLTYFNYEAQQDKSGLPNDRFSAERPEGSISTLTIQRTEQRDSAMYRCAIWTQSGEQYFGPGTRLTVT.

CDR3: CASSLLRGGEQYF. CDR3 DNA sequence: TGTGCCAGCAGTTTACTCAGGGGTGGCGAGCAGTACTTC. The chain recombines TRBV28 with TRBJ2-7, with D tentatively TRBD1 (6 bases). The V gene's germline CDR1 is MDHEN and CDR2 SYDVKM. V was cut by 2 bases and J by 6 bases, with 11 bases left in between. This CDR3 has 13 amino acids.

In its sample, this clone ranks as medium-sized. V gene TRBV6-5 combines with J gene TRBJ1-1; no firm D call. There are 13 residues in the CDR3. Germline CDR1 reads MNHEY; CDR2 reads SVGAGI. Trimming took 3 bases from V and 4 from J, leaving 9 bases between them. CDR3 sequence reads: CASSYNEGTEAFF. The CDR3 DNA reads TGTGCCAGCAGTTATAACGAGGGCACTGAAGCTTTCTTT.

The chain has TRBV25-1 and TRBJ2-7; D is ambiguous. The CDR3 extends over 13 amino acids. The germline V and J ends were trimmed by 2 bases and 3 bases, with 8 bases remaining between them. Germline V gene data show CDR1 as MGHDK and CDR2 as SYGVNS. The CDR3 nucleotides are TGTGCCAGCAGTGAAGGGGTAGGCTACGAGCAGTACTTC. Amino acid sequence: CASSEGVGYEQYF.

The chain joins TRBV5-6 to TRBJ1-4; maybe TRBD1 (5 bases). The ends were cut back, 0 bases at V and 7 bases at J, with 13 bases in the middle. Per germline, CDR1 SGHDT and CDR2 YYEEEE. The CDR3 is made up of 15 amino acids. Here the CDR3 DNA reads TGTGCCAGCAGCTTGGGGGGCGCGGAAGGTGAAAAACTGTTTTTT. Protein sequence: CASSLGGAEGEKLFF.

V gene TRBV28 combines with J gene TRBJ1-4; 10 bases align to TRBD1. J lost 8 bases, V lost 7 bases, and 4 bases had no gene match. CDR1 is MDHEN and CDR2 is SYDVKM in the germline V gene. This CDR3 contains 13 residues. CDR3 residues: CASTTGGIEKLFF. In DNA, the CDR3 is TGTGCCAGCACGACAGGGGGCATCGAAAAACTGTTTTTT.